Shown below are 12 T cell receptor beta chains from a single sample sequenced in a study of T cells after yellow fever vaccination. TCRdb fed the 5' RACE reads into MiXCR, producing one record per CDR3 protein. The top ten clones hold over 25% of a sample with about 110,000 distinct CDR3 sequences, around 8.6% of them seen once. Sequencing was performed on CD8+ T cells sorted from PBMCs, taken 45 days after the yellow fever booster vaccination. All receptors come from a man aged 25 to 45 who received the YFV17D yellow fever vaccine.

The chain recombines TRBV30 with TRBJ2-1; no clear D gene. CDR1 is GTSNPN and CDR2 is SVGIG in the germline V gene (reference sequence). Trimming took 6 bases from V and 4 from J, leaving 13 bases between them. The CDR3 has 13 residues. CDR3 residues: CACFWPNYNEQFF. As DNA, the CDR3 is TGTGCCTGCTTCTGGCCTAATTACAATGAGCAGTTCTTC. Full variable domain (outside the CDR3, taken from reference TRBV30 and TRBJ2-1): SQTIHQWPATLVQPVGSPLSLECTVEGTSNPNLYWYRQAAGRGLQLLFYSVGIGQISSEVPQNLSASRPQDRQFILSSKKLLLSDSGFYLCACFWPNYNEQFFGPGTRLTVL.

CDR3 DNA: TGTCCGCCAGCCTACAGGACTTCACCCCTCCACTTT. Amino acid sequence: CPPAYRTSPLHF. The chain combines TRBV6-4 with TRBJ1-6, with D possibly TRBD1 on 5 matching bases. Germline V gene data show CDR1 as MRHNA and CDR2 as SNTAGT. The length of the CDR3 is 12 residues.

This clonotype was counted between two and nine times. V is TRBV5-5 and J is TRBJ2-5; TRBD1 matches 7 bases. V shed 0 bases, J shed 5 bases, and the junction held 4 bases outside the gene matches. The CDR3 is 14 amino acids. CDR1 SGHKS and CDR2 YYEKEE come from the germline V gene (reference sequence). The DNA of the CDR3 is TGTGCCAGCAGCTTGGTCCAGGGGGTGGAGACCCAGTACTTC. Protein sequence: CASSLVQGVETQYF.

CDR3 nucleotide sequence: TGTGCCAGCAGACGTTCACAGGGGGGGGAAAAACTGTTTTTT. It is translated as CASRRSQGGEKLFF. The V and J genes are TRBV6-1 and TRBJ1-4; TRBD1 matches 8 bases. CDR1 and CDR2 from the germline V gene are MNHNS and SASEGT. V lost 6 bases to trimming and J lost 8 bases; unmatched junction nucleotides: 8. The length of the CDR3 is 14 residues.

Of note for this clonotype: This may be a read error, as it is one base from a much larger clone. V and J are TRBV6-5 and TRBJ2-7; weak D call: TRBD2 (7 bases). In germline, CDR1 is MNHEY, CDR2 SVGAGI. The CDR3 has 15 amino acids. Here the CDR3 DNA reads TGTGCCAGCAGTTACTCATTCGGGGGGCACTACGAGCAGAACTTC. It codes for CASSYSFGGHYEQNF.

This clonotype has more than one count but fewer than ten. The chain combines TRBV2 with TRBJ2-2; 12 bases are shared with TRBD1. V lost 9 bases, J lost 7 bases, and 24 bases stayed unmatched. Per germline, CDR1 SNHLY and CDR2 FYNNEI. The CDR3 has 20 amino acids. DNA of the CDR3: TGTGCCAGTACACTACCGGGACAGGGGGCGAGACTACGACCGATCGGGGAGCTGTTTTTT. This encodes CASTLPGQGARLRPIGELFF.

This clonotype occurred many times. This rearrangement joins TRBV18 to TRBJ2-7, with TRBD1 matching 8 bases. The trim removed 3 bases at V and 4 bases at J, leaving 5 bases unmatched. The germline CDR1 and CDR2 sequences are KGHSH and LQKENI. This CDR3 is 14 amino acids long. The DNA for the CDR3 is TGTGCCAGCTCACCTGGACAGGGTGAATACGAGCAGTACTTC. Amino acid sequence: CASSPGQGEYEQYF.

This clonotype was counted ten times or more. The rearrangement joins TRBV29-1 to TRBJ2-1, with 8 nucleotides matching TRBD2. The CDR3 is 14 amino acids. V gave up 8 bases and J gave up 4 bases; unmatched junction bases: 10. Germline values: CDR1 SQVTM, CDR2 ANQGSEA. In nucleotides, the CDR3 is TGCAGCACTATCATCTTAGCGGGGTACAATGAGCAGTTCTTC. This codes for CSTIILAGYNEQFF.

This clonotype was counted between two and nine times. The chain has TRBV25-1 and TRBJ2-2; 13 bases fit TRBD2. Trimming removed 1 base from V and 8 bases from J; junction bases left unmatched: 1. The CDR3 sequence is 15 residues long. CDR1 is MGHDK, CDR2 SYGVNS, per germline. In DNA, the CDR3 is TGTGCCAGCAGTGAATGGACTAGCGGGAGAGGGGAGCTGTTTTTT. It translates to CASSEWTSGRGELFF. Looking up the rest from reference TRBV25-1 and TRBJ2-2 gives the full variable domain: EADIYQTPRYLVIGTGKKITLECSQTMGHDKMYWYQQDPGMELHLIHYSYGVNSTEKGDLSSESTVSRIRTEHFPLTLESARPSHTSQYLCASSEWTSGRGELFFGEGSRLTVL.

This clonotype has a count of ten or more. This chain links TRBV6-2 or TRBV6-3 with TRBJ2-3; 11 bases match TRBD2. CDR3 length: 17 residues. CDR1 is MNHEY and CDR2 is SVGEGT in the germline V gene. J gave up 6 bases and V 0 bases, and 8 bases lay outside the gene matches. CDR3: CASSYSILLAGGDTQYF. For the CDR3, the DNA is TGTGCCAGCAGTTACTCGATTTTGCTAGCGGGGGGTGATACGCAGTATTTT.

This clonotype was seen repeatedly, ten times or more. CDR3 loop: CASSWGLHQETQYF. The CDR3 DNA follows: TGTGCCAGCAGTTGGGGACTACACCAAGAGACCCAGTACTTC. The chain recombines TRBV27 with TRBJ2-5, with TRBD2 matching 7 bases. Germline V gives CDR1 MNHEY, CDR2 SMNVEV (reference sequence). Unmatched junction bases numbered 2, after V lost 4 bases and J lost 0 bases. The CDR3 loop spans 14 amino acids.

This clonotype was detected ten times or more. V is TRBV6-1 and J is TRBJ2-5, with unresolved D. The CDR3 length is 15 residues. The V gene lost 6 bases and the J gene lost 0 bases, with 14 bases spanning the gap. CDR1 is MNHNS, CDR2 SASEGT, per germline. The CDR3: CASRGYRTNQETQYF. Here the CDR3 DNA reads TGTGCCAGCAGAGGATATAGGACGAACCAAGAGACCCAGTACTTC.